In its sample, the clone carrying this T cell receptor beta chain was seen once. The entry originates in a study of blood T cell repertoires in COVID-19. Study at large: Samples taken during acute and convalescent COVID-19 were collected in the United States, Italy and Spain. PBMCs, B-cell-depleted T cells, or T cells provided the cDNA or gDNA that made up the material.

Libraries were prepared by immunoSEQ multiplex PCR; TCRdb keeps only in-frame clonotypes and omits some of them. This sample carries 200,000 to 300,000 clones, around 86% of them seen once, and the ten largest clones take around 10%. Per germline, CDR1 SGHTA and CDR2 FQGNSA. The CDR3 is 17 residues long. The V segment lost 1 base and the J segment 4 bases; nucleotides outside the gene matches: 10. The sample was peripheral blood. The chain joins TRBV7-2 to TRBJ2-1; 7 nucleotides align to TRBD2. The receptor was derived from a man in his forties or fifties who had recovered from COVID-19. DNA of the CDR3: TGTGCCAGCAGCTTAGTGTGGAGAGCGGGACTTTACAATGAGCAGTTCTTC. It encodes CASSLVWRAGLYNEQFF.